The clone carrying this T cell receptor (beta chain) has only one observation. Repertoires were generated with immunoSEQ multiplex PCR, while TCRdb's copy carries only in-frame clones and drops some. Among 30,000 to 45,000 clones listed, approximately 83% were seen once. CDR1 is SEHNR and CDR2 is FQNEAQ in the germline V gene (reference sequence). Trimming shortened V by 7 bases and J by 4 bases, and 16 bases separated the two germline ends. The CDR3 runs 14 residues. These data are taken from a study of CD8 T cells in acute hepatitis C reinfection. Time point meaning: naive CD8 control sorted from an acute-time-point sample.

The chain employs TRBV7-9 and TRBJ1-2; D possibly corresponds to TRBD1 (6 bases). Source material: naive CD8+ T cells from PBMCs. The sequence was obtained from a woman between 18 and 29 years old who spontaneously cleared hepatitis C infection. The CDR3 region is CASNNNTGSYGYTF. The CDR3 region has the DNA TGTGCCAGCAACAATAACACAGGGAGCTATGGCTACACCTTC.